This T cell receptor (beta chain) was sequenced during a study of blood T cell repertoires in COVID-19 (dated by TCRdb to about 2020). Turning to the overall study: The collaborator samples originated in the United States, Italy and Spain and spanned the acute and convalescent phases of COVID-19. The prospective study material was composed of cDNA or gDNA derived from T cells, B-cell-depleted T cells, or PBMCs. The dataset comprised deeply sampled blood TCRbeta repertoires from subjects exposed to, actively infected with, or recovered from COVID-19. The repertoires were released in a freely available public database meant as a resource for research on the immune response to SARS-CoV-2. The samples were drawn from two sources: the first 160 participants of the ongoing ImmuneRACE study, and about 1,300 subjects contributed by 6 global collaborators. A de-identified subject ID, COVID-19 status, age in years and sex were almost always included in the sample metadata. Where HLA class I and class II types were available, the types were taken from metadata supplied by the sample provider, not from assay-based typing.

A note on this clone: No antigen is known for it. Per-base qualities were not stored, and no clone one base away is much larger.

The paper's findings and limits, for the study overall: The amount of clinical and demographic metadata varied by source and participant and was provided uncurated.

Per the germline V gene, MDHEN is the CDR1 and SYDVKM is the CDR2. V was cut back by 6 bases and J by 4 bases, leaving a gap of 13 bases between them. CDR3 length: 13 amino acids, cysteine to phenylalanine. Here the CDR3 DNA is all that survives: 39 bases in frame from base 1. In the prospective study, participants were roughly 18 to 89 years old, resided in about two dozen geographic areas of the United States, and were enrolled through a virtual design. In the prospective study, participants were assigned to cohorts based on the clinical history participants reported in a screening survey and a study questionnaire. Each participant in the prospective study had whole blood, serum and a nasopharyngeal or oropharyngeal swab collected by mobile phlebotomists. Participants in the prospective study had the option to provide additional blood draws and questionnaires over a roughly two-month period. Prospective study blood samples were shipped either frozen or at room temperature before DNA extraction.

TCRbeta CDR3 regions were amplified from genomic DNA by means of the immunoSEQ Assay, a bias-controlled multiplex PCR. Regarding the original processing steps: The number of nucleated cells in each sample was estimated from the amplification of reference gene primers within the assay. To quantify the absolute abundance of each unique TCRbeta CDR3 rearrangement, sequence reads were collapsed and filtered. Productive Simpson clonality was computed per sample as the square root of Simpson's diversity index over productive rearrangements. TCRdb's version of the immuneACCESS table is confined to in-frame rearrangements and falls short of the full clone set. An unresolved V gene accounts for under half of the shortfall where checked; the remainder is of unknown origin. Clone size and V and J calls were adopted from that table, with D and trimming inferred from the DNA. The sample contains about 200,000 clones, 70% to 90% of them found a single time. The ten largest make up 7.4% of the sample.

This chain is built from TRBV28 and TRBJ2-7; a tentative D call is TRBD1 (7 bases match). Sequencing was carried out using PBMCs or T cells enriched from blood (not recorded which). The receptor comes from a woman aged 40 to 55 with acute COVID-19. The CDR3 is CASRAGGKYEQYF. The nucleotide sequence is given as TGTGCCAGCAGGGCAGGGGGGAAGTACGAGCAGTACTTC.